The source of this T cell receptor (beta chain) is a study of shared clonotypes between healthy human individuals. Per germline, CDR1 ENHRY and CDR2 SYGVKD. V lost 3 bases, J lost 6 bases, and 8 bases lay in between. The CDR3 has 12 residues. Sequencing was performed with immunoSEQ multiplex PCR; in TCRdb, only in-frame clones are kept and a portion is missing. The repertoire holds roughly 2.6 million clones, with about 92% as singletons. This clone has only one observation. The gene calls are TRBV10-3 and TRBJ2-5; D gene unclear. Material for sequencing was naive CD4+ T cells sorted from blood. Subset: CD45RA+ positively selected. This clonotype was sampled from a man aged 18 to 30 in good health. CDR3 nucleotides: TGTGCCATCAGTGATGTGCCAAAGACCCAGTACTTC. Translating it yields CAISDVPKTQYF.